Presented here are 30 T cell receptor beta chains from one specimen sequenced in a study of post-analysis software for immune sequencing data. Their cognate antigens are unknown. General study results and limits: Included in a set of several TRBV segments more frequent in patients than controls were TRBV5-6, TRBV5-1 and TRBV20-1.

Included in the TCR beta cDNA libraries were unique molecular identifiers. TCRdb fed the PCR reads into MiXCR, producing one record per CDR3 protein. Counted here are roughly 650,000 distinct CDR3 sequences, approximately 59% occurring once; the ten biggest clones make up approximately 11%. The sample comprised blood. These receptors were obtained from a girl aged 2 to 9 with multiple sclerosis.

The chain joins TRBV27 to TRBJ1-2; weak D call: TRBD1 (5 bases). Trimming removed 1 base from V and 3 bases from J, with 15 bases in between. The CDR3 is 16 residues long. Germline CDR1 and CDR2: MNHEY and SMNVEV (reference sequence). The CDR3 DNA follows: TGTGCCAGCAGTTTATTGGGAGGGGCAGGTCACTATGGCTACACCTTC. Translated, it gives CASSLLGGAGHYGYTF.

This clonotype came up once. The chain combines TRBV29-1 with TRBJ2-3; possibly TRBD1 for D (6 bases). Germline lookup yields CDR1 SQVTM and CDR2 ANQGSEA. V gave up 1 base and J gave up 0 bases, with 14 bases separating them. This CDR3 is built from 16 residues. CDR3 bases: TGCAGCGTTGAAGTCGGTGAGGACAGAAGCACAGATACGCAGTATTTT. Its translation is CSVEVGEDRSTDTQYF.

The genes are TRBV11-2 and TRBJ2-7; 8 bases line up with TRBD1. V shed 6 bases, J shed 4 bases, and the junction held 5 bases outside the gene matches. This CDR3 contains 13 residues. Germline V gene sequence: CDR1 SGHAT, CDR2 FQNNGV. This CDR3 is CASRSGQAYEQYF. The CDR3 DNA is TGTGCCAGCAGGTCGGGACAGGCATACGAGCAGTACTTC.

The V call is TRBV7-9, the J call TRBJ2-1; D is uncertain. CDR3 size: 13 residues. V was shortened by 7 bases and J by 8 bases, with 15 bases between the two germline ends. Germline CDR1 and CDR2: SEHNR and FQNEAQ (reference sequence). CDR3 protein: CASTTKGNYEQFF. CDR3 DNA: TGTGCCAGCACCACTAAAGGAAACTATGAGCAGTTCTTC.

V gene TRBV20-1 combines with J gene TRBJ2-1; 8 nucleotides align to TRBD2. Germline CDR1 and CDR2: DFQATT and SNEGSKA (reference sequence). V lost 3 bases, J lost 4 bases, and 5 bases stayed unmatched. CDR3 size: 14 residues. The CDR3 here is CSASRGGGYNEQFF. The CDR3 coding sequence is TGCAGTGCTAGTAGGGGCGGGGGGTACAATGAGCAGTTCTTC.

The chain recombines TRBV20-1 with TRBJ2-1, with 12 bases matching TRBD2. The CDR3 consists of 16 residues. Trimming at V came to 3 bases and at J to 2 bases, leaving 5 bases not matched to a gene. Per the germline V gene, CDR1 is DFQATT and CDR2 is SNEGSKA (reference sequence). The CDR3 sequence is CSASPLAGGPYNEQFF. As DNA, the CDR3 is TGCAGTGCTAGCCCCCTAGCGGGAGGGCCCTACAATGAGCAGTTCTTC.

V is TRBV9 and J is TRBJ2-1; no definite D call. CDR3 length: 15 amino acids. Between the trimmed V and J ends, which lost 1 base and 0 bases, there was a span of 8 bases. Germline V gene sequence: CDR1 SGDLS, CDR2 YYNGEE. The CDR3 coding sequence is TGTGCCAGCAGCGTACTAGTGGGCTCCTACAATGAGCAGTTCTTC. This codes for CASSVLVGSYNEQFF. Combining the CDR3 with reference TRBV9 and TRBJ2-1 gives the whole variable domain DSGVTQTPKHLITATGQRVTLRCSPRSGDLSVYWYQQSLDQGLQFLIQYYNGEERAKGNILERFSAQQFPDLHSELNLSSLELGDSALYFCASSVLVGSYNEQFFGPGTRLTVL.

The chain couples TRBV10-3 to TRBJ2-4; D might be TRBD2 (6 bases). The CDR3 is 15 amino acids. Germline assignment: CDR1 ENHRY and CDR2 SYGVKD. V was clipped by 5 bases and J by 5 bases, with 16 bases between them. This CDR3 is CAISPQEPGENIQYF. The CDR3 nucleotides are TGTGCCATCAGTCCCCAGGAGCCGGGGGAAAACATTCAGTACTTC.

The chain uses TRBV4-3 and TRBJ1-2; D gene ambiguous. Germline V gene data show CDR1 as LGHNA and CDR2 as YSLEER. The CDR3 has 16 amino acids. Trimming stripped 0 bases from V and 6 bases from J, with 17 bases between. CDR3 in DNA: TGCGCCAGCAGCCAAGATCTTCTCGACACGGGTCATGGCTACACCTTC. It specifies CASSQDLLDTGHGYTF.

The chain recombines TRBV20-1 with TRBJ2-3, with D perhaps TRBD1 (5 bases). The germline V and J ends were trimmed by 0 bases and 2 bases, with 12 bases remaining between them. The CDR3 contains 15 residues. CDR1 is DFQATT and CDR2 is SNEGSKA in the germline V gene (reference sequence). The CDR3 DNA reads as TGCAGTGCTAGAGATCAGGCAGGGAACACAGATACGCAGTATTTT. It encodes CSARDQAGNTDTQYF.

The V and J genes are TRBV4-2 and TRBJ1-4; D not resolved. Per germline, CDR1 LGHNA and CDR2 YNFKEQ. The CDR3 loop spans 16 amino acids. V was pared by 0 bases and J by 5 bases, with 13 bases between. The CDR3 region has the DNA TGTGCCAGCAGCCAAGACCCGATTGGAGAAAATGAAAAACTGTTTTTT. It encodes CASSQDPIGENEKLFF.

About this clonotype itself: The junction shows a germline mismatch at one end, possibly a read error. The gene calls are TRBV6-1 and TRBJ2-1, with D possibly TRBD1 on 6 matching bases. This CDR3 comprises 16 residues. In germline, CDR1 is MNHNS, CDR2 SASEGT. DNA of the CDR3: TGTGCCAGCAGTACCAAAGGGGGAGTAGGTAGGAATGAGCGGTTCTTC. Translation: CASSTKGGVGRNERFF.

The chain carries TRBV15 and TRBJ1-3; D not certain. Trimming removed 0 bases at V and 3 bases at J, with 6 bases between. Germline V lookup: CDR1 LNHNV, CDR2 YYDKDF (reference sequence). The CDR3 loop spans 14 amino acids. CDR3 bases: TGTGCCACCAGCAGAGATTCGGTTGGAAACACCATATATTTT. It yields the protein CATSRDSVGNTIYF.

This CDR3 reads CASSAIGQGPYYYGYTF. Written as DNA, the CDR3 is TGTGCCAGCAGCGCGATAGGACAGGGGCCCTACTACTATGGCTACACCTTC. The chain uses TRBV7-9 and TRBJ1-2; TRBD1 aligns across 9 bases. CDR3 length: 17 residues. From germline, CDR1 is SEHNR and CDR2 FQNEAQ (reference sequence). Germline trimming cut 5 bases from V and 3 bases from J; bases unmatched to any gene: 13.

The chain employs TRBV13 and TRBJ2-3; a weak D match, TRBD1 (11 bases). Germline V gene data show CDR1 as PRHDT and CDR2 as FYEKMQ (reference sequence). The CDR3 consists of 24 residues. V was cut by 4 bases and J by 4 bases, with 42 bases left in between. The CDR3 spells CASSYVRGTGGSSGGPTRADTQYF. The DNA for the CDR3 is TGTGCCAGCAGCTACGTACGCGGGACAGGGGGTTCTAGCGGGGGTCCCACCAGGGCAGATACGCAGTATTTT.

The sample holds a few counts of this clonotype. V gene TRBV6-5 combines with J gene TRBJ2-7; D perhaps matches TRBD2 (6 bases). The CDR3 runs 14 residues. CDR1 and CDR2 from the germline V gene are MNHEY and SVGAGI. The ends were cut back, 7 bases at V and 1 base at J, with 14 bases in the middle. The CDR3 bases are TGTGCCAGCACCGAATCTAGCGCATCCTACGAGCAGTACTTC. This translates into CASTESSASYEQYF.

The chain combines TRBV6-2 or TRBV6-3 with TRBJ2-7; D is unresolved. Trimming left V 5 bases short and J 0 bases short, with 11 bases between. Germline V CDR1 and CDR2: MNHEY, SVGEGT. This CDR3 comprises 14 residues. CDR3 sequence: CASSDLRSSYEQYF. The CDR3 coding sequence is TGTGCCAGCAGTGACCTCAGGAGCTCCTACGAGCAGTACTTC.

The CDR3, as DNA: TGCGCCAGCAGCTTAAACCAGGGGGGTCTAACAGATACGCAGTATTTT. Translated, it gives CASSLNQGGLTDTQYF. The chain links TRBV5-1 to TRBJ2-3; D is possibly TRBD1 (7 bases). The CDR3 length is 16 residues. V was trimmed by 2 bases and J by 3 bases, leaving 16 bases between them. Germline V gene data show CDR1 as SGHRS and CDR2 as YFSETQ.

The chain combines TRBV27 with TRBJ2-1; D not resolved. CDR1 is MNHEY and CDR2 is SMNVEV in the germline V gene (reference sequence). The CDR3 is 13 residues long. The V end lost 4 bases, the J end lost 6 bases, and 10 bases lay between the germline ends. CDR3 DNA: TGTGCCAGCAGTTCCTCCATCATCAATGAGCAGTTCTTC. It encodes CASSSSIINEQFF.

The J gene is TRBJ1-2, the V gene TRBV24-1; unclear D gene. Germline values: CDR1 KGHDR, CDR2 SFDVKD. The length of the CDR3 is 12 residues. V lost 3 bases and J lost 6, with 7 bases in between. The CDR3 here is CATSDRQDGYTF. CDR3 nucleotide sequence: TGTGCCACCAGTGATAGGCAGGATGGCTACACCTTC.

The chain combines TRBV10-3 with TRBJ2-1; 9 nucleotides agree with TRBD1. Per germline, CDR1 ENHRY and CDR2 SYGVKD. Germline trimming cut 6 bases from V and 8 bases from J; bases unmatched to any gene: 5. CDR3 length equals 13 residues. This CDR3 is CAIRNRGQDEQFF. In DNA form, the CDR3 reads TGTGCCATCAGAAACAGGGGGCAGGATGAGCAGTTCTTC.

For the CDR3, the DNA is TGCAGTGCTGACCCTGGAAGGGAAGACGTTCAAGAGACCCAGTACTTC. Protein: CSADPGREDVQETQYF. This chain links TRBV20-1 with TRBJ2-5; D call uncertain. The CDR3 has 16 amino acids. V lost 5 bases and J 2 bases, leaving 21 bases between the germline ends. Germline CDR1 and CDR2: DFQATT and SNEGSKA (reference sequence).

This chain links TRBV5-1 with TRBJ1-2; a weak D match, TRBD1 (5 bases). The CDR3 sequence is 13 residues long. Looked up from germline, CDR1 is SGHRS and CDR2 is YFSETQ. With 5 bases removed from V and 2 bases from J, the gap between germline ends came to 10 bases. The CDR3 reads CASSFGTNYGYTF. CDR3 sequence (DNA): TGCGCCAGCAGTTTCGGGACCAACTATGGCTACACCTTC.

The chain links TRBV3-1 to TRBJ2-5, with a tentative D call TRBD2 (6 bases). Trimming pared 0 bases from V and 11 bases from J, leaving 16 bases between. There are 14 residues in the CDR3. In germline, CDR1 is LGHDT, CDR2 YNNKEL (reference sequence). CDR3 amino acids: CASSQDTGGSGQYF. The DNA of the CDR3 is TGTGCCAGCAGCCAAGATACTGGAGGGTCGGGGCAGTACTTC.

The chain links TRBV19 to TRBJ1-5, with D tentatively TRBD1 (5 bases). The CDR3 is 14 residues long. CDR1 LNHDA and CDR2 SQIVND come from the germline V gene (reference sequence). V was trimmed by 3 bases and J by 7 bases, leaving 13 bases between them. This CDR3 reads CASSMTTASQPQHF. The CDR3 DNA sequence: TGTGCCAGTAGTATGACGACAGCGAGCCAGCCCCAGCATTTT.

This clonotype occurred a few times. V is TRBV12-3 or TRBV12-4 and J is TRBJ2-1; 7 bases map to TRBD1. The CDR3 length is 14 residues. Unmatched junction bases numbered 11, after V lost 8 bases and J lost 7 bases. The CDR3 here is CASSEGQLLNEQFF. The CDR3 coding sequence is TGTGCCAGCTCCGAGGGACAGCTCTTGAATGAGCAGTTCTTC.

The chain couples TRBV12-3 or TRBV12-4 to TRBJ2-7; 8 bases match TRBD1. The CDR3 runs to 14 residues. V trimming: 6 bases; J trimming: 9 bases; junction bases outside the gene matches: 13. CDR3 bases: TGTGCCAGCAGGATGGGACAGGATCCCGTCGGGCAGTACTTC. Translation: CASRMGQDPVGQYF.

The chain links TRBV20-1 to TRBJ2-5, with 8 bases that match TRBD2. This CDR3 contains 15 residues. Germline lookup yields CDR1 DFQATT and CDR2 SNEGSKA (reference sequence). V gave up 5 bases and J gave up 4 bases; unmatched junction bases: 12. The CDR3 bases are TGCAGTGCTCTTAAAGCGGGAGATGGGTCAGAGACCCAGTACTTC. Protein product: CSALKAGDGSETQYF.

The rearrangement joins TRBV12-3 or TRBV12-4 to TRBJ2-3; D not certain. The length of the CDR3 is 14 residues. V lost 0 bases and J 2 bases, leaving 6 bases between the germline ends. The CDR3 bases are TGTGCCAGCAGTTTAGCTGTCCCCACAGATACGCAGTATTTT. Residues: CASSLAVPTDTQYF.

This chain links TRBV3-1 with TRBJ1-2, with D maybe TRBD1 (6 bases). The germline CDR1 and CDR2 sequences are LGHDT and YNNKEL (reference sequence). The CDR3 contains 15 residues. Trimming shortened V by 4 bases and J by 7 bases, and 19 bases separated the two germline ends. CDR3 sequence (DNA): TGTGCCAGCAGCCCTTCTTTTACAGGGCCTGGTGGCTACACCTTC. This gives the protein CASSPSFTGPGGYTF.